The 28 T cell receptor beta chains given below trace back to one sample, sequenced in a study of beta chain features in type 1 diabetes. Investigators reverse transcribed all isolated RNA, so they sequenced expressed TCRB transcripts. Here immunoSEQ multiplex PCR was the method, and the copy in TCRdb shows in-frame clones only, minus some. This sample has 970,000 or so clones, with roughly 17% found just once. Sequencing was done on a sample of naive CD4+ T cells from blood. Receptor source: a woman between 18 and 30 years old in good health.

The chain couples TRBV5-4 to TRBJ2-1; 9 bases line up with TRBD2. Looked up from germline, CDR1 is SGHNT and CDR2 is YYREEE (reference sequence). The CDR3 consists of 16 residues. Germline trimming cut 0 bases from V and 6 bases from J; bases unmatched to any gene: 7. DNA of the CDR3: TGTGCCAGCAGCTTGGCTGCGGGAGGGCCATCCAATGAGCAGTTCTTC. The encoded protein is CASSLAAGGPSNEQFF.

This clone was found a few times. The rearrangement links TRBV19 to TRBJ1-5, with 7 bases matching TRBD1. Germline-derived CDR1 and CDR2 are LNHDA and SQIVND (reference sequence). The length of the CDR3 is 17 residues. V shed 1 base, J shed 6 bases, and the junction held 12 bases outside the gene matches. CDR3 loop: CASSIVTGGGGGQPQHF. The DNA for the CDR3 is TGTGCCAGTAGTATAGTGACCGGAGGGGGCGGTGGTCAGCCCCAGCATTTT.

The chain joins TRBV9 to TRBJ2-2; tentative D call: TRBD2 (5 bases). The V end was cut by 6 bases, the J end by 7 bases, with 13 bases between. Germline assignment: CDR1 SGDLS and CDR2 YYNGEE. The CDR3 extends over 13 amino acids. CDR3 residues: CASKEGQDGELFF. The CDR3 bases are TGTGCCAGCAAAGAGGGCCAGGACGGGGAGCTGTTTTTT.

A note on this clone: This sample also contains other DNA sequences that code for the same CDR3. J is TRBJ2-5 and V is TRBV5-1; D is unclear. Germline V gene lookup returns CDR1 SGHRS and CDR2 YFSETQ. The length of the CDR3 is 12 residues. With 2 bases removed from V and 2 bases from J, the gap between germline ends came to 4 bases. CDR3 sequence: CASSLTQETQYF. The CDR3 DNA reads TGCGCCAGCAGCTTAACGCAAGAGACCCAGTACTTC.

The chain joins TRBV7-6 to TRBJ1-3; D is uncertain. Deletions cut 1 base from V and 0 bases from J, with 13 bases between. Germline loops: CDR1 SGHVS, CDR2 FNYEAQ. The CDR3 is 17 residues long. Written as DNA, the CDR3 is TGTGCCAGCAGCTTAGGCCCCCCATTGAGCTCTGGAAACACCATATATTTT. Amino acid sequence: CASSLGPPLSSGNTIYF.

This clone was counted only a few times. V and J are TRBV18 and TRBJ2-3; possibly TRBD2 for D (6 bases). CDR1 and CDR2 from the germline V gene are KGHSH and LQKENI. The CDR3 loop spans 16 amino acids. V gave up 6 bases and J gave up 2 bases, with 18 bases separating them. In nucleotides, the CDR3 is TGTGCCAGCTCGGGGGGAAACCGGCCATTCACAGATACGCAGTATTTT. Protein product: CASSGGNRPFTDTQYF.

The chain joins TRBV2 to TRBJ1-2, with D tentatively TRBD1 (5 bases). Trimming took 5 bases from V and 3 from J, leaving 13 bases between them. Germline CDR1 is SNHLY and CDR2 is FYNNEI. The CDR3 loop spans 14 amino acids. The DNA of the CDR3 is TGTGCCAGCAGTTATTCCGGGACCCACTATGGCTACACCTTC. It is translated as CASSYSGTHYGYTF.

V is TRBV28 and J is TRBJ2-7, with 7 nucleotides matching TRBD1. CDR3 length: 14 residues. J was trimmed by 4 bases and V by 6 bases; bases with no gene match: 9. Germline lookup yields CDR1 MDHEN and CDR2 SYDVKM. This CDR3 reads CASRGRDSEYEQYF. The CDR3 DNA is TGTGCCAGCAGGGGACGGGACAGCGAATACGAGCAGTACTTC.

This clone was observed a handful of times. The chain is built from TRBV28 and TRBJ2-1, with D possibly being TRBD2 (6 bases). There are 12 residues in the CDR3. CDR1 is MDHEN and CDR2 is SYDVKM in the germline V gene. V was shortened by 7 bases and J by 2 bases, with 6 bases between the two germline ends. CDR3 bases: TGTGCCAGCACTAGCGCCTACAATGAGCAGTTCTTC. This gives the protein CASTSAYNEQFF.

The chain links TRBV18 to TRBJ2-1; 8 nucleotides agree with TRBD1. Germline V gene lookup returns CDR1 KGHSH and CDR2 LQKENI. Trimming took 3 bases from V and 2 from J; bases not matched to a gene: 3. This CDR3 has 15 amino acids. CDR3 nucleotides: TGTGCCAGCTCACCGGACAGGGTGACCTACAATGAGCAGTTCTTC. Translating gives CASSPDRVTYNEQFF. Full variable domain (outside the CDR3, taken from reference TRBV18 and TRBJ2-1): NAGVMQNPRHLVRRRGQEARLRCSPMKGHSHVYWYRQLPEEGLKFMVYLQKENIIDESGMPKERFSAEFPKEGPSILRIQQVVRGDSAAYFCASSPDRVTYNEQFFGPGTRLTVL.

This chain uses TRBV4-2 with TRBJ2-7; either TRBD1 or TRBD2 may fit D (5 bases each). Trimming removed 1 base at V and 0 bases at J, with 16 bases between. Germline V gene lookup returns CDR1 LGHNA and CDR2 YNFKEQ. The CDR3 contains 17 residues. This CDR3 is CASSQASKAGGSYEQYF. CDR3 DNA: TGTGCCAGCAGCCAAGCCTCAAAGGCTGGGGGCTCCTACGAGCAGTACTTC.

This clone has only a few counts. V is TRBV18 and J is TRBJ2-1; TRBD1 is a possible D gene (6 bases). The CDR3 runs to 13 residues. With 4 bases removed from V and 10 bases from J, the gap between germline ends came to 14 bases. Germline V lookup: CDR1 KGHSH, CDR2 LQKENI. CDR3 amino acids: CASSLHRDTEQFF. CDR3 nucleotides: TGTGCCAGCTCACTACACCGGGACACCGAGCAGTTCTTC.

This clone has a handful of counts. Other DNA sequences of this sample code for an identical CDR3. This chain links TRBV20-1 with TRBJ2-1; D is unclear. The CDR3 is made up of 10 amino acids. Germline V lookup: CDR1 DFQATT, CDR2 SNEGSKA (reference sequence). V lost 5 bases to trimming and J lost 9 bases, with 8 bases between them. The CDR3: CSARRGEQFF. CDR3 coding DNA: TGCAGTGCTCGGAGAGGTGAGCAGTTCTTC.

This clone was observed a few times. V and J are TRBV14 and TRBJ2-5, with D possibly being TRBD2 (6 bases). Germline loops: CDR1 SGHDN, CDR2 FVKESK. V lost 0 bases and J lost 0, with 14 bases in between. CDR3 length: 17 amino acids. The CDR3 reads CASSQDDGGPYQETQYF. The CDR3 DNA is TGTGCCAGCAGCCAAGATGACGGGGGACCGTACCAAGAGACCCAGTACTTC.

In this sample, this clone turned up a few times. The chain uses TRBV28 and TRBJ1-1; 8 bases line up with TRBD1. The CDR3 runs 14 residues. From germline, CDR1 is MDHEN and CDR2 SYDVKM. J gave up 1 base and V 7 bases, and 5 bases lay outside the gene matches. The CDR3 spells CASTRQGANTEAFF. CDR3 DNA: TGTGCCAGCACCCGGCAGGGGGCGAACACTGAAGCTTTCTTT.

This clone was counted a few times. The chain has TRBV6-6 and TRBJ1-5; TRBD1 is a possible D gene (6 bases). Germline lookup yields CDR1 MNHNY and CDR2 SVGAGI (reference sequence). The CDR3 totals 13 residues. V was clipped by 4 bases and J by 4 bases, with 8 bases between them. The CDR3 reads CASSSDRNQPQHF. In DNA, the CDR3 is TGTGCCAGCAGTTCCGACAGGAATCAGCCCCAGCATTTT.

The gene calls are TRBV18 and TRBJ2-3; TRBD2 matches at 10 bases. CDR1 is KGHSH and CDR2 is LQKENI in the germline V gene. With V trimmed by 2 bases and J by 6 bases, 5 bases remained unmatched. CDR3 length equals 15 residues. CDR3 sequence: CASSPTSGIVDTQYF. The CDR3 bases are TGTGCCAGCTCACCAACTAGCGGGATAGTGGATACGCAGTATTTT.

For the CDR3, the DNA is TGTGCCAGCAGCGCGAGACTAGCGGGAGTCCCCGGGGAGCTGTTTTTT. This codes for CASSARLAGVPGELFF. The chain joins TRBV11-2 to TRBJ2-2, with TRBD2 identical over 12 bases. CDR3 length equals 16 residues. V was pared by 5 bases and J by 6 bases, with 7 bases of the junction left unmatched. Germline CDR1 reads SGHAT; CDR2 reads FQNNGV.

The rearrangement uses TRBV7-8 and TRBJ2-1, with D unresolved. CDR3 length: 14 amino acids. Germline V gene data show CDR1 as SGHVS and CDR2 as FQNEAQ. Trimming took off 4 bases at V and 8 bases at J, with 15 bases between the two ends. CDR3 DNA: TGTGCCAGCAGCTCACGCCTCCTAATCTATGAGCAGTTCTTC. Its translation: CASSSRLLIYEQFF.

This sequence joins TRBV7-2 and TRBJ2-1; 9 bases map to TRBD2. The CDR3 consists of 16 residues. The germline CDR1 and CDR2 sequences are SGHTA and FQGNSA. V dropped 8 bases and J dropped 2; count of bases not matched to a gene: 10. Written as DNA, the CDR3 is TGTGCCAGCTCCGGGCTAGCGGGAAAAACCTACAATGAGCAGTTCTTC. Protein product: CASSGLAGKTYNEQFF.

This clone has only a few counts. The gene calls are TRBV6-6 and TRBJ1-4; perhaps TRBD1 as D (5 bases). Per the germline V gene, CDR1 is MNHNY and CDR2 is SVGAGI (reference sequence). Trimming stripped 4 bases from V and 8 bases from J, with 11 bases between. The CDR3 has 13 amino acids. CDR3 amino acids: CASSWPEGEKLFF. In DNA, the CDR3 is TGTGCCAGCAGTTGGCCCGAGGGGGAAAAACTGTTTTTT.

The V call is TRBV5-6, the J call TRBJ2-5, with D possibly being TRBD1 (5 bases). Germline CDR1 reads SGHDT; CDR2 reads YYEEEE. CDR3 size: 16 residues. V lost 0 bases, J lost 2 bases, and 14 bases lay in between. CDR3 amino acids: CASSLDFREPQETQYF. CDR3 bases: TGTGCCAGCAGCTTGGATTTCAGGGAACCTCAAGAGACCCAGTACTTC.

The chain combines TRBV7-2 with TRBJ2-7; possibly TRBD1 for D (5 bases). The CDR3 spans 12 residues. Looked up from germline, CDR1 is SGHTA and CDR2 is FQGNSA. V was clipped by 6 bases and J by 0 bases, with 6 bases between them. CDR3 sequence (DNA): TGTGCCAGCAGACAGGACTCCTACGAGCAGTACTTC. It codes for CASRQDSYEQYF.

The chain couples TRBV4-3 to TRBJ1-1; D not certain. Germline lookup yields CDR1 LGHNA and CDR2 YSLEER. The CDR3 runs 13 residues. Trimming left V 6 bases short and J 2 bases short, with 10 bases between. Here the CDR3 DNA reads TGCGCCAGCAGACACGGGGTTAACACTGAAGCTTTCTTT. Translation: CASRHGVNTEAFF.

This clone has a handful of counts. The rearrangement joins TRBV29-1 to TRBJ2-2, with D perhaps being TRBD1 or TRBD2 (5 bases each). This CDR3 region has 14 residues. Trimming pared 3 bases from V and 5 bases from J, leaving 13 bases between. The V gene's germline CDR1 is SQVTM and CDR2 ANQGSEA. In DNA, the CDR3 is TGCAGCGTTGACCAGTCCGGGGCAACCGGGGAGCTGTTTTTT. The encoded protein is CSVDQSGATGELFF.

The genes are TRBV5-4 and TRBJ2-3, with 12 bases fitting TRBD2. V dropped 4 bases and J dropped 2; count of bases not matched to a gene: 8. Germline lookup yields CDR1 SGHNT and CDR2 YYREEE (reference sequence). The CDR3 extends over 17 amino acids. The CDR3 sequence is CASSRRLAGEYTDTQYF. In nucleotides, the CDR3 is TGTGCCAGCAGCCGAAGACTAGCGGGAGAATACACAGATACGCAGTATTTT.

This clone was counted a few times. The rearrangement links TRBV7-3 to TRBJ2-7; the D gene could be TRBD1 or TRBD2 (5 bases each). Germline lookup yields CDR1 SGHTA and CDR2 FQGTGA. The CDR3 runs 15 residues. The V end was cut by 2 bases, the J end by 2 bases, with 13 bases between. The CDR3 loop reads CASSLLETGPYEQYF. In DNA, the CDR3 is TGTGCCAGCAGCTTATTAGAGACGGGACCCTACGAGCAGTACTTC. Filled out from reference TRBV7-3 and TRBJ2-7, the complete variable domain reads GAGVSQTPSNKVTEKGKYVELRCDPISGHTALYWYRQSLGQGPEFLIYFQGTGAADDSGLPNDRFFAVRPEGSVSTLKIQRTERGDSAVYLCASSLLETGPYEQYFGPGTRLTVT.

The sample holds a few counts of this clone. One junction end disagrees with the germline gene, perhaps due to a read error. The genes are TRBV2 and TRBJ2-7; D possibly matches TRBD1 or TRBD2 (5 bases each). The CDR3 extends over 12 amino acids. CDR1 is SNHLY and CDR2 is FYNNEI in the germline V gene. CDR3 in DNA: TGTGCCAGCAGTGACAATATGGGGCGTCGGGGCTTC. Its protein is CASSDNMGRRGF.